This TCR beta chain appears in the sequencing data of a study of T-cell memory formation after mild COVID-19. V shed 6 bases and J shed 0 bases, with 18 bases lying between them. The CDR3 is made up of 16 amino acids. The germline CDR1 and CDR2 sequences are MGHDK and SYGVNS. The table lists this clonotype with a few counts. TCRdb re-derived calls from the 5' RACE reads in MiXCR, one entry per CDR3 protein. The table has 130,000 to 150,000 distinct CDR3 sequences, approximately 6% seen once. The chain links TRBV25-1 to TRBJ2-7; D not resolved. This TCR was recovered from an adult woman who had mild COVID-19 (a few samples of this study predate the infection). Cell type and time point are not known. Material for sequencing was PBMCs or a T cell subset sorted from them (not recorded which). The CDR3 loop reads CASSPKIASTSYEQYF. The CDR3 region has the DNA TGTGCCAGCAGCCCCAAGATCGCATCCACCTCCTACGAGCAGTACTTC.